The 30 T cell receptor beta chains given below trace back to one sample, sequenced in a study of CXCR3-negative and CXCR3-positive naive CD8 T cells. UMI-tagged TRB cDNA libraries were built via 5' RACE. TCRdb re-called the 5' RACE reads, yielding one record per CDR3 amino acid sequence without DNA. The table lists thousands of distinct CDR3 sequences, with 1.1% in the top ten. Sequencing was carried out using naive CXCR3- CD8+ T cells from blood. The subset is: CD45RO-CCR7+CD27+CD95- naive CD8+ T cells lacking CXCR3 (TNR3-). The receptors were sampled from a human donor in good health. Some clones in this sample may be carry-over from other donors' samples.

This chain uses TRBV5-1 with TRBJ2-5. Germline V gene sequence: CDR1 SGHRS, CDR2 YFSETQ. The CDR3 contains 12 residues. Here the CDR3 reads CASSLPQEPQYF.

V usage is TRBV20-1 and J usage is TRBJ2-7; the D call from TCRdb, TRBD1, cannot be confirmed without DNA. CDR3 length: 13 residues. Germline-derived CDR1 and CDR2 are DFQATT and SNEGSKA (reference sequence). This CDR3 is CSALTGDGYEQYF.

This clonotype ranks as medium-sized in terms of frequency. The rearrangement links TRBV5-1 to TRBJ2-2; the TRBD1 assignment by TCRdb is unverifiable without DNA. The CDR3 totals 17 residues. The germline CDR1 and CDR2 sequences are SGHRS and YFSETQ. CDR3 amino acids: CASSFNRQGHSTGELFF. Drawing the rest from reference TRBV5-1 and TRBJ2-2, the complete variable domain is KAGVTQTPRYLIKTRGQQVTLSCSPISGHRSVSWYQQTPGQGLQFLFEYFSETQRNKGNFPGRFSGRQFSNSRSEMNVSTLELGDSALYLCASSFNRQGHSTGELFFGEGSRLTVL.

J is TRBJ2-1 and V is TRBV29-1; TCRdb returns TRBD1, unconfirmable since there is no DNA. The CDR3 spans 14 residues. Germline-derived CDR1 and CDR2 are SQVTM and ANQGSEA. The CDR3 here is CSVESTGRGNEQFF.

Its frequency marks this clonotype as medium-sized. The chain combines TRBV20-1 with TRBJ2-7. Looked up from germline, CDR1 is DFQATT and CDR2 is SNEGSKA (reference sequence). The CDR3 runs 11 residues. The CDR3: CSAAPTYEQYF.

This chain joins TRBV29-1 and TRBJ2-1; TCRdb designates TRBD2, a call that cannot be tested without DNA. CDR3 length: 13 residues. Germline CDR1 and CDR2: SQVTM and ANQGSEA. The CDR3 sequence is CSVDAGGYNEQFF.

The chain has TRBV4-1 and TRBJ1-1; TCRdb reports TRBD1, a call that lacks DNA to check it against. The CDR3 runs 15 residues. CDR1 MGHRA and CDR2 YSYEKL come from the germline V gene. This CDR3 is CASSRVTKGDTEAFF.

V and J are TRBV2 and TRBJ2-5; TCRdb reports TRBD2, a call that lacks DNA to check it against. Germline CDR1 reads SNHLY; CDR2 reads FYNNEI. The CDR3 is 15 residues long. The CDR3 protein is CASSDIGRTEETQYF.

This clonotype shows up as medium-sized by frequency. J is TRBJ2-3 and V is TRBV6-2 or TRBV6-3. The CDR3 length is 13 residues. Germline CDR1 reads MNHEY; CDR2 reads SVGEGT. The CDR3 reads CASSYRVADTQYF.

V and J are TRBV21-1 and TRBJ1-2; without DNA, the TCRdb call of TRBD1 cannot be checked. TRBV21-1 is termed a pseudogene. This CDR3 spans 16 amino acids. CDR3 sequence reads: CARKGTTRGKPYGYTF.

The V gene is TRBV29-1, the J gene TRBJ2-3. Germline loops: CDR1 SQVTM, CDR2 ANQGSEA. The CDR3 has 14 residues. CDR3 in amino acids: CSVDNGQSTDTQYF.

Measured by frequency, this clonotype is medium-sized (0.01 to 0.1%). This sequence joins TRBV28 and TRBJ2-7; lacking DNA, the TRBD1 call made by TCRdb goes unchecked. Germline-derived CDR1 and CDR2 are MDHEN and SYDVKM. The CDR3 is 14 amino acids. The CDR3 spells CASSLGVGGYEQYF.

This clonotype is labeled medium-sized (0.01 to 0.1%) based on frequency. The chain employs TRBV9 and TRBJ2-7; no DNA is available, so the TRBD1 call from TCRdb remains unchecked. This CDR3 has 15 amino acids. From germline, CDR1 is SGDLS and CDR2 YYNGEE. CDR3 loop: CASSVDSGTGYEQYF.

In terms of frequency, this clonotype is medium-sized (0.01 to 0.1%). The chain recombines TRBV5-1 with TRBJ2-7. The germline V gene encodes CDR1 SGHRS and CDR2 YFSETQ. The CDR3 sequence is 17 residues long. The CDR3 sequence is CASSLERTAQLFYEQYF.

The chain carries TRBV9 and TRBJ2-7; TCRdb designates TRBD1, a call that cannot be tested without DNA. This CDR3 comprises 14 residues. In germline, CDR1 is SGDLS, CDR2 YYNGEE. CDR3 in amino acids: CASSAGTGPYEQYF.

The chain is built from TRBV27 and TRBJ2-1; TCRdb names TRBD1, which stays unverified in the absence of DNA. Looked up from germline, CDR1 is MNHEY and CDR2 is SMNVEV (reference sequence). The CDR3 has 15 residues. The CDR3 loop reads CASQVAGGIHNEQFF.

The chain combines TRBV6-6 with TRBJ2-1; TCRdb selects TRBD1, and the lack of DNA leaves this call unchecked. The CDR3 is made up of 13 amino acids. Germline V gene data show CDR1 as MNHNY and CDR2 as SVGAGI (reference sequence). This chain's CDR3 is CAIVRDSGNEQFF.

The chain carries TRBV21-1 and TRBJ1-1; the D gene TCRdb calls, TRBD1, cannot be checked with no DNA. TRBV21-1 is given as a pseudogene. The CDR3 has 16 residues. CDR3: CASSKVGRGVNTEAFF.

The chain links TRBV20-1 to TRBJ2-7; TCRdb outputs TRBD1, but without DNA this stays unchecked. CDR1 and CDR2 (germline): DFQATT, SNEGSKA (reference sequence). The CDR3 extends over 13 amino acids. The CDR3 spells CSASWPGAYEQYF.

This chain connects TRBV28 to TRBJ1-1; the TCRdb D gene call, TRBD1, has no DNA to confirm it. The CDR3 has 15 amino acids. The V gene's germline CDR1 is MDHEN and CDR2 SYDVKM. The CDR3 sequence: CASSSVDRLNTEAFF.

According to its frequency, this clonotype is medium-sized. This chain uses TRBV20-1 with TRBJ1-1; TCRdb reports TRBD1, a call that lacks DNA to check it against. The CDR3 is made up of 14 amino acids. CDR1 and CDR2 (germline): DFQATT, SNEGSKA (reference sequence). CDR3 loop: CSARDGGLYTEAFF.

This clonotype registers medium-sized by frequency. The CDR3 sequence is CASSSLAGGPYEQYF. The rearrangement joins TRBV13 to TRBJ2-7; the TRBD2 assignment by TCRdb is unverifiable without DNA. The germline gives CDR1 PRHDT, CDR2 FYEKMQ (reference sequence). The CDR3 runs to 15 residues.

V is TRBV11-2 and J is TRBJ1-3; the TRBD1 assignment by TCRdb is unverifiable without DNA. Germline CDR1 SGHAT, CDR2 FQNNGV. The CDR3 length is 15 residues. The CDR3 loop is CASSGGGSSGNTIYF.

The rearrangement links TRBV7-9 to TRBJ1-1. Germline-derived CDR1 and CDR2 are SEHNR and FQNEAQ (reference sequence). The CDR3 contains 14 residues. The CDR3 protein is CASSLVQGNTEAFF.

This clonotype is called medium-sized based on its frequency. V and J are TRBV2 and TRBJ2-2; TCRdb's assignment of TRBD1 cannot be checked, as there is no DNA. Germline V lookup: CDR1 SNHLY, CDR2 FYNNEI. CDR3 length: 15 residues. This chain's CDR3 is CASSAGQGNPGELFF.

Judged by frequency, this clonotype is medium-sized (0.01 to 0.1%). V and J are TRBV18 and TRBJ1-1; TCRdb indicates TRBD1, and absent DNA this call remains unverified. The CDR3 contains 11 residues. Germline V gene data show CDR1 as KGHSH and CDR2 as LQKENI. CDR3 amino acids: CASSPGGEAFF.

The V gene is TRBV29-1, the J gene TRBJ2-7. Per the germline V gene, CDR1 is SQVTM and CDR2 is ANQGSEA. The CDR3 is made up of 12 amino acids. CDR3 in amino acids: CSVVSTRYEQYF.

This chain uses TRBV7-2 with TRBJ2-3. Germline V CDR1 and CDR2: SGHTA, FQGNSA. There are 15 residues in the CDR3. The CDR3 protein is CASSLGIGSANTQYF.

This clonotype counts as medium-sized by frequency. This chain connects TRBV29-1 to TRBJ2-7. CDR1 is SQVTM, CDR2 ANQGSEA, per germline. The CDR3 is made up of 13 amino acids. CDR3 loop: CSVDGGSVYEQYF.

This clonotype counts as medium-sized by frequency. The chain employs TRBV5-4 and TRBJ2-2. Germline V CDR1 and CDR2: SGHNT, YYREEE (reference sequence). The CDR3 is made up of 15 amino acids. Here the CDR3 reads CASSLDLMNTGELFF.